The present entry profiles one T cell receptor beta chain with its context. Antigen unknown. The data are from a study of OX40 agonist ivuxolimab in advanced cancers. Study conclusions and caveats: Also showing low normalized T-cell clonal expansion were some of the nonresponders. Average numbers of expanded clones were greater in CD8+ T cells than in CD4+.

The CDR3 has 14 residues. Germline loops: CDR1 KGHSH, CDR2 LQKENI. The junction had 2 bases not matched to a gene; V was cut back by 1 base and J by 9 bases. Assay used: immunoSEQ multiplex PCR; TCRdb lists only in-frame clones, some missing. The sample carries around 56,000 clones, 75% to 85% recorded once. The origin of this receptor is an adult with an advanced solid tumor such as melanoma, head and neck, liver or kidney cancer. The sequencing here drew on CD4+ or CD8+ T cells sorted from blood, taken in a trial of the OX40 agonist ivuxolimab. J is TRBJ2-1 and V is TRBV18; 11 nucleotides align to TRBD2. The CDR3: CASSPRLAGSEQFF. As DNA, the CDR3 is TGTGCCAGCTCACCACGACTAGCGGGAAGTGAGCAGTTCTTC.